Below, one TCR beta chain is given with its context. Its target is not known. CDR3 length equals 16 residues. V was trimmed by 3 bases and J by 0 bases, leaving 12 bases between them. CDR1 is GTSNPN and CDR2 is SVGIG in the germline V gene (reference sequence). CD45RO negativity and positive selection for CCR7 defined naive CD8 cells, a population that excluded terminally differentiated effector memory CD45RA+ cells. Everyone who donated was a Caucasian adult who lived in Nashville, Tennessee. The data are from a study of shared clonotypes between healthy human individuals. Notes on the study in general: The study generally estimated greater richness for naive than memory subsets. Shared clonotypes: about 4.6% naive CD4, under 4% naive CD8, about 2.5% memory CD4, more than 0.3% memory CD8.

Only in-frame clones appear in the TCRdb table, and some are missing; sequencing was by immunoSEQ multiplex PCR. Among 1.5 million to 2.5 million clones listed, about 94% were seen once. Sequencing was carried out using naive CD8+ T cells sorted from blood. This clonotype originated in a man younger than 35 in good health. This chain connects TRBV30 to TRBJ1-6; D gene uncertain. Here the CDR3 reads CAWSDGVSSYNSPLHF. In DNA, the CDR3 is TGTGCCTGGAGCGACGGGGTTAGCTCCTATAATTCACCCCTCCACTTT. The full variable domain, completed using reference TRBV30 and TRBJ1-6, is SQTIHQWPATLVQPVGSPLSLECTVEGTSNPNLYWYRQAAGRGLQLLFYSVGIGQISSEVPQNLSASRPQDRQFILSSKKLLLSDSGFYLCAWSDGVSSYNSPLHFGNGTRLTVT.